One sample yielded the 20 T cell receptor beta chains listed below, sequenced in a study of regulatory T cells in long-lasting Graves disease. Sample time point: newly diagnosed GD, antithyroid drugs for less than 3 months. TCR sequences were obtained from RNA taken from PBMCs. Construction of TCR beta libraries relied on iRepertoire HTBI primers and on Arm-PCR targeting CDR3 regions. MiXCR was run by TCRdb on the multiplex PCR reads, yielding one entry per CDR3 protein. The sample includes fewer than 450,000 distinct CDR3 sequences, 15% of them seen just once. A further study also used this sample, focusing on T cells in Graves' hyperthyroidism and ophthalmopathy.

The sample consisted of peripheral blood mononuclear cells (PBMCs), taken at new diagnosis, from a patient treated with antithyroid drugs. The receptors here all came from a woman aged 40 to 50 with Graves disease.

This clonotype was recorded many times. The chain couples TRBV20-1 to TRBJ2-7, with D uncertain. This CDR3 contains 11 residues. V was pared by 1 base and J by 7 bases, with 8 bases between. Germline V gene lookup returns CDR1 DFQATT and CDR2 SNEGSKA (reference sequence). The chain's CDR3 is CSARVRREQYF. CDR3 bases: TGCAGTGCTAGAGTCAGGCGGGAGCAGTACTTC.

Ten or more counts support this clonotype. The rearrangement links TRBV28 to TRBJ1-5, with TRBD1 as a possible D gene (5 bases). In germline, CDR1 is MDHEN, CDR2 SYDVKM. The CDR3 has 15 residues. Trimming removed 7 bases at V and 2 bases at J, with 15 bases between. The CDR3 DNA is TGTGCCAGCACCGATACAGGACTCGGCAATCAGCCCCAGCATTTT. It yields the protein CASTDTGLGNQPQHF.

This chain joins TRBV19 and TRBJ2-2; D may be TRBD1 or TRBD2 (7 bases each). The CDR3 totals 17 residues. Trimming left V 1 base short and J 5 bases short, with 17 bases between. The germline gives CDR1 LNHDA, CDR2 SQIVND (reference sequence). Here the CDR3 reads CASSIVIRGRVTGELFF. CDR3 sequence (DNA): TGTGCCAGTAGTATAGTGATCAGGGGGAGGGTGACCGGGGAGCTGTTTTTT.

The sample holds a few counts of this clonotype. CDR3 nucleotides: TGTGCCAGTAGTATTACCCCGGGTCGTGAGACCCAGTACTTC. The encoded protein is CASSITPGRETQYF. The chain recombines TRBV19 with TRBJ2-5; D unclear. Trimming stripped 3 bases from V and 5 bases from J, with 13 bases between. The CDR3 has 14 amino acids. The germline gives CDR1 LNHDA, CDR2 SQIVND (reference sequence).

In this sample, this clonotype turned up a few times. This chain joins TRBV7-9 and TRBJ2-2; 11 bases are a match to TRBD1. Trimming removed 5 bases from V and 6 bases from J; junction bases left unmatched: 5. The CDR3 consists of 15 residues. Germline CDR1 reads SEHNR; CDR2 reads FQNEAQ (reference sequence). The CDR3 is CASSPDRGQPGELFF. The CDR3 DNA follows: TGTGCCAGCAGCCCGGACAGGGGGCAACCCGGGGAGCTGTTTTTT. Full variable domain (rest looked up from reference TRBV7-9 and TRBJ2-2): DTGVSQNPRHKITKRGQNVTFRCDPISEHNRLYWYRQTLGQGPEFLTYFQNEAQLEKSRLLSDRFSAERPKGSFSTLEIQRTEQGDSAMYLCASSPDRGQPGELFFGEGSRLTVL.

There are many counts of this clonotype. This sequence joins TRBV28 and TRBJ2-2; D is tentatively TRBD1 or TRBD2 (5 bases each). This CDR3 contains 13 residues. V gave up 11 bases and J gave up 5 bases, with 15 bases separating them. Germline CDR1 MDHEN, CDR2 SYDVKM. The CDR3 region has the DNA TGTGCCTCTTGGGGGTTGGAGACCGGGGAGCTGTTTTTT. Amino acid sequence: CASWGLETGELFF.

This chain connects TRBV3-1 to TRBJ1-2; TRBD1 matches at 8 bases. The V segment lost 0 bases and the J segment 10 bases; nucleotides outside the gene matches: 10. From germline, CDR1 is LGHDT and CDR2 YNNKEL (reference sequence). CDR3 length equals 15 residues. CDR3 DNA sequence: TGTGCCAGCAGCCAAGATTTTGGACAGGGTAGTCCCTACACCTTC. Protein product: CASSQDFGQGSPYTF.

This clonotype was seen more than once but under ten times. The chain couples TRBV19 to TRBJ2-3, with TRBD1 identical over 11 bases. This CDR3 is 16 amino acids long. J was trimmed by 5 bases and V by 1 base; bases with no gene match: 5. Germline V gives CDR1 LNHDA, CDR2 SQIVND (reference sequence). CDR3 sequence reads: CASSIVGQGAGDTQYF. CDR3 nucleotide sequence: TGTGCCAGTAGTATAGTCGGACAGGGGGCGGGAGATACGCAGTATTTT.

The chain carries TRBV20-1 and TRBJ1-5; no definite D call. V lost 3 bases, J lost 1 base, and 10 bases lay in between. Germline CDR1 and CDR2: DFQATT and SNEGSKA (reference sequence). The CDR3 spans 14 residues. CDR3 coding DNA: TGCAGTGCTAGTCAGAGTGGGAGCAATCAGCCCCAGCATTTT. Protein: CSASQSGSNQPQHF.

In this sample, this clonotype turned up many times. The CDR3 DNA reads as TGTGCCAGCAGCCAGACGAGAAGTCAGTACTTC. Translating gives CASSQTRSQYF. The J gene is TRBJ2-5, the V gene TRBV3-1; D gene ambiguous. The germline CDR1 and CDR2 sequences are LGHDT and YNNKEL (reference sequence). V dropped 3 bases and J dropped 11 bases, with 10 bases sitting between them. The CDR3 totals 11 residues.

This clonotype was observed many times. CDR3 in amino acids: CATSDPRRDRDGNYGYTF. The CDR3 region has the DNA TGTGCCACCAGTGATCCCCGCCGGGACAGGGATGGAAACTATGGCTACACCTTC. The chain links TRBV24-1 to TRBJ1-2; TRBD1 agrees at 9 bases. CDR1 KGHDR and CDR2 SFDVKD come from the germline V gene. There are 18 residues in the CDR3. J lost 2 bases, V lost 3 bases, and 12 bases had no gene match.

The J gene is TRBJ2-5, the V gene TRBV18; a possible D gene is TRBD2 (6 bases). The CDR3 is made up of 15 amino acids. V lost 1 base and J 1 base, leaving 10 bases between the germline ends. Germline V gene data show CDR1 as KGHSH and CDR2 as LQKENI. The CDR3 here is CASSPRRGSQETQYF. Here the CDR3 DNA reads TGTGCCAGCTCACCACGGAGGGGCTCCCAAGAGACCCAGTACTTC.

Concerning this clonotype itself: Since a much larger clone is just one base distant, this may be a read error. V is TRBV10-3 and J is TRBJ1-2, with TRBD1 identical over 7 bases. CDR3 length: 13 residues. CDR1 is ENHRY, CDR2 SYGVKD, per germline. Unmatched junction bases numbered 3, after V lost 2 bases and J lost 6 bases. The CDR3 nucleotides are TGTGCCATCAGTGAGGGGGGACAGCATGGCTACACCTTC. Its translation is CAISEGGQHGYTF.

The chain couples TRBV19 to TRBJ2-1; TRBD2 matches at 9 bases. V lost 6 bases to trimming and J lost 9 bases; unmatched junction nucleotides: 9. Germline lookup yields CDR1 LNHDA and CDR2 SQIVND (reference sequence). The CDR3 is 14 amino acids. CDR3 nucleotide sequence: TGTGCCAGTAGGACTAGCGGAGGCGCGCGTGAGCAGTTCTTC. Translation: CASRTSGGAREQFF. The complete variable domain, with remaining parts taken from reference TRBV19 and TRBJ2-1, reads DGGITQSPKYLFRKEGQNVTLSCEQNLNHDAMYWYRQDPGQGLRLIYYSQIVNDFQKGDIAEGYSVSREKKESFPLTVTSAQKNPTAFYLCASRTSGGAREQFFGPGTRLTVL.

There are many counts of this clonotype. The chain is built from TRBV2 and TRBJ2-1; D gene unclear. This CDR3 comprises 14 residues. V lost 6 bases, J lost 0 bases, and 9 bases lay in between. Germline V lookup: CDR1 SNHLY, CDR2 FYNNEI. CDR3 DNA sequence: TGTGCCAGCAGCCGGACGAGCTCCTACAATGAGCAGTTCTTC. As protein: CASSRTSSYNEQFF.

This clonotype was recorded at least ten times. The V call is TRBV4-1, the J call TRBJ2-5, with unresolved D. Looked up from germline, CDR1 is MGHRA and CDR2 is YSYEKL. The germline V and J ends were trimmed by 0 bases and 1 base, with 9 bases remaining between them. The length of the CDR3 is 15 residues. For the CDR3, the DNA is TGCGCCAGCAGCCAAGAACAGCGCTTCCAAGAGACCCAGTACTTC. It encodes CASSQEQRFQETQYF.

This clonotype was recorded a few times. The chain links TRBV11-2 to TRBJ2-1, with TRBD2 matching over 12 bases. Trimming at V came to 5 bases and at J to 9 bases, leaving 11 bases not matched to a gene. The germline V gene has CDR1 SGHAT and CDR2 FQNNGV. The CDR3 extends over 16 amino acids. CDR3 bases: TGTGCCAGCAGCCCACTACTAGCGGGAGGTGTGAGTGAGCAGTTCTTC. Translated, it gives CASSPLLAGGVSEQFF.

This clonotype has only a few counts. DNA for the CDR3: TGTGCCAGCAGCTTAACAACAGGAGCTTACACAGATACGCAGTATTTT. The encoded protein is CASSLTTGAYTDTQYF. This chain joins TRBV7-6 and TRBJ2-3; perhaps TRBD1 as D (5 bases). There are 16 residues in the CDR3. CDR1 is SGHVS and CDR2 is FNYEAQ in the germline V gene. Trimming stripped 2 bases from V and 2 bases from J, with 14 bases between.

This clonotype occurred many times. The V call is TRBV11-2, the J call TRBJ2-3; D unresolved. V shed 1 base and J shed 6 bases, with 11 bases lying between them. Germline loops: CDR1 SGHAT, CDR2 FQNNGV. The CDR3 covers 14 residues. This CDR3 reads CASSLGQVMDTQYF. CDR3 in DNA: TGTGCCAGCAGCTTAGGGCAGGTAATGGATACGCAGTATTTT.

In its sample, this clonotype was seen many times. The chain has TRBV11-3 and TRBJ1-6, with no clear D. There are 12 residues in the CDR3. V was pared by 9 bases and J by 7 bases, with 10 bases between. CDR1 is SGHNT and CDR2 is YENEEA in the germline V gene. The CDR3: CASTSGNSPLHF. CDR3 sequence (DNA): TGTGCCAGTACGAGTGGGAATTCACCCCTCCACTTT.